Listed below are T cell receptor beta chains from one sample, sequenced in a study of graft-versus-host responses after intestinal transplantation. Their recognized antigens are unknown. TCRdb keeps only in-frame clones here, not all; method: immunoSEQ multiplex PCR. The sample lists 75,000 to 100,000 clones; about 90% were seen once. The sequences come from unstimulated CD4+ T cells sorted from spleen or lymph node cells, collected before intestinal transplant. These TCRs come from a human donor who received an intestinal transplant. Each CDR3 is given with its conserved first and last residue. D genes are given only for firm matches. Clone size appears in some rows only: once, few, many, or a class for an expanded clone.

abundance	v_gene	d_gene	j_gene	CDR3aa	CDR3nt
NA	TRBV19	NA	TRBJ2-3	CASRTRSHTDTQYF	TGTGCCAGTAGGACTAGGTCCCACACGGATACGCAGTATTTT
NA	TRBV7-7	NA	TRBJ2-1	CASSLDGRRSSYNEQFF	TGTGCCAGCAGCTTAGACGGGCGGAGGAGCTCCTACAATGAGCAGTTCTTC
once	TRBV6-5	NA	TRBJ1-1	CASSPGQLNTEAFF	TGTGCCAGCAGCCCTGGACAGTTGAACACTGAAGCTTTCTTT
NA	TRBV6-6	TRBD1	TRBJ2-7	CASSYFTGQGAYEQYF	TGTGCCAGCAGTTACTTCACGGGACAGGGAGCCTACGAGCAGTACTTC
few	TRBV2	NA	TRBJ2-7	CASRTGPSYEQYF	TGTGCCAGCAGAACAGGGCCTTCCTACGAGCAGTACTTC
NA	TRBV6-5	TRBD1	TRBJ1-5	CASSVDRGYQPQHF	TGTGCCAGCAGCGTAGACAGGGGTTACCAGCCCCAGCATTTT
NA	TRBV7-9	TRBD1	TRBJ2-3	CASSDRDRWTDTQYF	TGTGCCAGCAGCGACAGGGACAGGTGGACAGATACGCAGTATTTT
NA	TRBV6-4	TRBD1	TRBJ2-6	CASSRDRGFSGANVLTF	TGTGCCAGCAGCCGGGACAGGGGCTTCTCTGGGGCCAACGTCCTGACTTTC
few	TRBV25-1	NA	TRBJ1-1	CASRRGLNTEAFF	TGTGCCAGCCGCCGCGGCCTGAACACTGAAGCTTTCTTT
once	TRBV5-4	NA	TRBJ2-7	CASSLFNWRTRSEQYF	TGTGCCAGCAGCTTGTTTAATTGGCGAACGAGGAGCGAGCAGTACTTC
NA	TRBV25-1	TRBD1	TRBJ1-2	CASSDLGQGAIHYGYTF	TGTGCCAGCAGTGATTTGGGACAGGGGGCGATCCACTATGGCTACACCTTC
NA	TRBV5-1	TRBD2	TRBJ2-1	CASREPGLAGPNEQFF	TGCGCCAGCAGGGAGCCGGGACTAGCGGGCCCCAATGAGCAGTTCTTC
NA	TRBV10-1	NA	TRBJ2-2	CASSSGLNTGELFF	TGCGCCAGCTCAAGCGGGTTGAACACCGGGGAGCTGTTTTTT
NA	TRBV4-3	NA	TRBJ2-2	CASSQQPGQNTGELFF	TGCGCCAGCAGCCAGCAACCGGGACAGAACACCGGGGAGCTGTTTTTT
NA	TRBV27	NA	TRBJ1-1	CASSSRGGGLAFF	TGTGCCAGCAGTTCAAGGGGCGGGGGCCTAGCTTTCTTT
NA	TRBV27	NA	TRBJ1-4	CASSNPAAGYNEKLFF	TGTGCCAGCAGTAACCCCGCGGCGGGTTATAATGAAAAACTGTTTTTT
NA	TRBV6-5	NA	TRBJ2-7	CASRRGTTYEQYF	TGTGCCAGCAGAAGGGGTACCACCTACGAGCAGTACTTC
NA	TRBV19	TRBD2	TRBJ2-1	CASSLAGGNNEQFF	TGTGCCAGTTCTCTAGCGGGAGGAAACAATGAGCAGTTCTTC
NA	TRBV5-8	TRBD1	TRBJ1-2	CASSSGQGALIGYGYTF	TGTGCCAGCAGCTCCGGACAGGGGGCGCTTATAGGCTATGGCTACACCTTC
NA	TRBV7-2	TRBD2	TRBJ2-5	CASSPKRMPVSGGVETQYF	TGTGCCAGCAGCCCAAAAAGGATGCCGGTTAGCGGGGGTGTAGAGACCCAGTACTTC
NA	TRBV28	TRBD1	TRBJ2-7	CASSLFPGQGAYEQYF	TGTGCCAGCAGTTTATTTCCGGGACAGGGGGCCTACGAGCAGTACTTC
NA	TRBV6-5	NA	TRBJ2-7	CASTTLLRGSYEQYF	TGTGCCAGCACCACCCTCCTTCGCGGCTCCTACGAGCAGTACTTC
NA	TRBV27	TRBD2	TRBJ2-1	CASSLRPTVFLAGNSYNEQFF	TGTGCCAGCAGTTTACGGCCGACAGTATTCCTAGCGGGAAACTCCTACAATGAGCAGTTCTTC
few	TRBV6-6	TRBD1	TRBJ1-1	CASSNRGRMNTEAFF	TGTGCCAGCAGTAACAGGGGGAGGATGAACACTGAAGCTTTCTTT
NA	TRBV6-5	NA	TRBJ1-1	CASSYNGGNTEAFF	TGTGCCAGCAGTTACAACGGGGGGAACACTGAAGCTTTCTTT
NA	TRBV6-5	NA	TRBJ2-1	CASTSSAYNEQFF	TGTGCCAGCACTTCGAGCGCTTACAATGAGCAGTTCTTC
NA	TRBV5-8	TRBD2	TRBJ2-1	CASSRKAGGLIYNEQFF	TGTGCCAGCAGCCGTAAAGCGGGGGGACTTATTTACAATGAGCAGTTCTTC
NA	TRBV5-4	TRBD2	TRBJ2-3	CASSPGTSQGQYF	TGTGCCAGCAGCCCGGGGACTAGCCAAGGGCAGTATTTT
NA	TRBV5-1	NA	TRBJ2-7	CASSLGGLGSYEQYF	TGCGCCAGCAGCTTGGGAGGACTGGGCTCCTACGAGCAGTACTTC
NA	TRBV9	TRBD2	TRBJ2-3	CASSPRTSLGTDTQYF	TGTGCCAGCAGCCCTAGGACTAGTCTTGGCACAGATACGCAGTATTTT
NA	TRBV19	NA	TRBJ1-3	CASSNVGIPWRGSSGNTIYF	TGTGCCAGTAGTAATGTCGGTATCCCATGGCGAGGCAGCTCTGGAAACACCATATATTTT
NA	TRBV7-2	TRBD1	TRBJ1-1	CASSLRDRGKKGAFF	TGTGCCAGCAGCTTAAGAGACAGGGGCAAAAAGGGAGCTTTCTTT
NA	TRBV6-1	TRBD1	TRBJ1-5	CASLTGTAPNQPQHF	TGTGCCAGCCTAACCGGGACAGCACCTAATCAGCCCCAGCATTTT
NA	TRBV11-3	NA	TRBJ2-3	CASSPGRDTQYF	TGTGCCAGCAGCCCCGGGAGAGATACGCAGTATTTT
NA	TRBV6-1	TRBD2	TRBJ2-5	CASRMGLAGETQYF	TGTGCCAGCAGAATGGGACTAGCGGGAGAGACCCAGTACTTC
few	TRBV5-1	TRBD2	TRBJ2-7	CASSLHKPGLARRTTTSYEQYF	TGCGCCAGCAGTTTACACAAGCCGGGACTAGCGCGACGTACCACTACTTCCTACGAGCAGTACTTC
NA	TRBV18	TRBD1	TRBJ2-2	CASSPLAGGNTGELFF	TGTGCCAGCTCACCCCTAGCAGGGGGGAACACCGGGGAGCTGTTTTTT